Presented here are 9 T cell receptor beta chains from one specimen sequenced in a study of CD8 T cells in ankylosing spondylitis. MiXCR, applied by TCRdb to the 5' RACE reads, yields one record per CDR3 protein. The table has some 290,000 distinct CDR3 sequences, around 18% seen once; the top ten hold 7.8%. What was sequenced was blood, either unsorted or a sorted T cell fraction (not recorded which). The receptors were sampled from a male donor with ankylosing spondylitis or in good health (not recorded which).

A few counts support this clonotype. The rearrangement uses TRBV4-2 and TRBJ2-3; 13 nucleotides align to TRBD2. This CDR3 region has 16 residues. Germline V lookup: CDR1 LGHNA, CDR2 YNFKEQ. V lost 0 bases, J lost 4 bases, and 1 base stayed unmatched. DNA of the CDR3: TGTGCCAGCAGCCAAGATACTAGCGGGGGGGCAGATACGCAGTATTTT. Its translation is CASSQDTSGGADTQYF.

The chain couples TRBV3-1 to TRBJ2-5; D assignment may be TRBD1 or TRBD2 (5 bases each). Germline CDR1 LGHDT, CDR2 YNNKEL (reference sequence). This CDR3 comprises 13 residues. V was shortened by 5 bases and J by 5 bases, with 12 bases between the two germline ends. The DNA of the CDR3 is TGTGCCAGCAGCGGGGGACGTACGGAGACCCAGTACTTC. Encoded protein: CASSGGRTETQYF.

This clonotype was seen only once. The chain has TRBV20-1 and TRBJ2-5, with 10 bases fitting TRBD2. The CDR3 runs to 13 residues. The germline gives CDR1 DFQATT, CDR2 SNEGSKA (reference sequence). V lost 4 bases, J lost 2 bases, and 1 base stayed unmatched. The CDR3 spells CSAISGGQETQYF. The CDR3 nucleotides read TGCAGTGCTATTAGCGGGGGGCAAGAGACCCAGTACTTC.

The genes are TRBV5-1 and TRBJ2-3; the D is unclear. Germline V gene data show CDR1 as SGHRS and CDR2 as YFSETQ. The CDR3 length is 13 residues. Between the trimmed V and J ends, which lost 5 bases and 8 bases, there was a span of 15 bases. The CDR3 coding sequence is TGCGCCAGCAGTTCGGATTGGGATGCTACGCAGTATTTT. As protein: CASSSDWDATQYF.

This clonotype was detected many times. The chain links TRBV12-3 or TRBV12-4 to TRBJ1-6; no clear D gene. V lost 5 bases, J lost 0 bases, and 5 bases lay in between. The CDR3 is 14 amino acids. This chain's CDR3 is CASSGDSYNSPLHF. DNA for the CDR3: TGTGCCAGCAGTGGGGACTCCTATAATTCACCCCTCCACTTT.

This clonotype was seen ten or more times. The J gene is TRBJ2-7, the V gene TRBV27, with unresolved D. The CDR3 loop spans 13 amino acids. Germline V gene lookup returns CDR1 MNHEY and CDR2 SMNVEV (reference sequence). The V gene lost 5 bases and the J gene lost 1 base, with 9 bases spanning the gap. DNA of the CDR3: TGTGCCAGCAGTCCCATCGGGTCCTACGAGCAGTACGTC. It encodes CASSPIGSYEQYV.

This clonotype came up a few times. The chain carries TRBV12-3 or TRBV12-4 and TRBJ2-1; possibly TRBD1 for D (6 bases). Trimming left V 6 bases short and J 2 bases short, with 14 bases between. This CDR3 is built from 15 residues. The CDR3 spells CASSAGQTTYNEQFF. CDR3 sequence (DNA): TGTGCCAGCAGCGCTGGACAGACAACCTACAATGAGCAGTTCTTC.

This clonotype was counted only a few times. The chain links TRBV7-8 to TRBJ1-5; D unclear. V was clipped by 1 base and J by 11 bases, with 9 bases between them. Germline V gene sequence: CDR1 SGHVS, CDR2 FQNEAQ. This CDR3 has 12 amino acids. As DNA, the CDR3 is TGTGCCAGCAGCTTAGGATCGGAAACCCAGCATTTT. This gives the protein CASSLGSETQHF.

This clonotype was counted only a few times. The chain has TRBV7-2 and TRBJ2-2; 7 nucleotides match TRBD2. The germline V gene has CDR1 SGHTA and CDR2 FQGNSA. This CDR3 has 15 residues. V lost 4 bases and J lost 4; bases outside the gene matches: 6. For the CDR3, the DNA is TGTGCCAGCAGCTCCGCAGGGAGGGGCACCGGGGAGCTGTTTTTT. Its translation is CASSSAGRGTGELFF.